The 32 T cell receptor beta chains given below trace back to one sample, sequenced in a study of a mutant IDH1 vaccine in newly diagnosed glioma. TCRdb's table, derived via immunoSEQ multiplex PCR, lists solely in-frame clones and lacks some. The repertoire holds 45,000 to 60,000 clones, with approximately 78% as singletons. Their cognate antigens are unknown. As for time point: week 5, during vaccination. One vaccine dose held 300 ug of mutant IDH1 20-mer peptide and came with topical imiquimod. Here the sequenced sample was PBMCs, taken from a glioma patient whose treatment included an IDH1 peptide vaccine. These receptors came from a man between 45 and 60 years old with glioma.

V usage is TRBV4-1 and J usage is TRBJ1-6, with 9 positions matching TRBD1. The CDR3 length is 15 residues. The germline V gene has CDR1 MGHRA and CDR2 YSYEKL. J was trimmed by 11 bases and V by 4 bases; bases with no gene match: 9. CDR3 DNA: TGCGCCAGCAGCCCATACCGGGACAGGGTAGCACCCCTCCACTTT. This gives the protein CASSPYRDRVAPLHF.

Regarding this clone: A read error may produce the germline difference seen at one junction end. The chain links TRBV27 to TRBJ2-7; TRBD1 matches 7 bases. From germline, CDR1 is MNHEY and CDR2 SMNVEV (reference sequence). CDR3 length: 12 residues. The chain's CDR3 is CASSDPGQRVDF. For the CDR3, the DNA is TGTGCCAGCAGTGACCCGGGACAGAGAGTTGACTTC.

The rearrangement uses TRBV6-5 and TRBJ1-3, with a tentative D call TRBD1 (6 bases). The CDR3 spans 14 residues. Germline values: CDR1 MNHEY, CDR2 SVGAGI. V was trimmed by 8 bases and J by 3 bases, leaving 14 bases between them. The CDR3 protein is CASGRQVFGNTIYF. Written as DNA, the CDR3 is TGTGCCAGCGGCAGACAGGTCTTTGGAAACACCATATATTTT.

V is TRBV5-6 and J is TRBJ2-1, with D possibly matching TRBD1 (6 bases). CDR1 and CDR2 (germline): SGHDT, YYEEEE. The V end lost 4 bases, the J end lost 3 bases, and 11 bases lay between the germline ends. The CDR3 is 14 amino acids. The CDR3, as DNA: TGTGCCAGCAGCCCTTACAGGGACTACAATGAGCAGTTCTTC. As protein: CASSPYRDYNEQFF.

Only a few counts were recorded for this clone. V usage is TRBV5-1 and J usage is TRBJ2-5; 7 bases map to TRBD2. V dropped 2 bases and J dropped 5; count of bases not matched to a gene: 3. CDR1 SGHRS and CDR2 YFSETQ come from the germline V gene. The CDR3 is 13 residues long. The CDR3 loop reads CASSFQGGETQYF. Written as DNA, the CDR3 is TGCGCCAGCAGCTTCCAGGGAGGGGAGACCCAGTACTTC.

The chain joins TRBV5-1 to TRBJ2-7; D is possibly TRBD1 (6 bases). The V and J ends lost 0 bases and 4 bases respectively, with 8 bases between them. The CDR3 consists of 13 residues. Germline V gives CDR1 SGHRS, CDR2 YFSETQ. CDR3 bases: TGCGCCAGCAGCTTGGGGGACACGTACGAGCAGTACTTC. This sequence encodes CASSLGDTYEQYF.

This clone was counted between two and nine times. The J gene is TRBJ2-1, the V gene TRBV5-1; 13 bases are a match to TRBD2. Germline V gene sequence: CDR1 SGHRS, CDR2 YFSETQ. The trim removed 6 bases at V and 7 bases at J, leaving 7 bases unmatched. CDR3 length equals 15 residues. CDR3 sequence: CASKTSGGVENEQFF. In DNA, the CDR3 is TGCGCCAGCAAAACTAGCGGGGGGGTGGAAAATGAGCAGTTCTTC.

This rearrangement joins TRBV6-4 to TRBJ2-6; D might be TRBD1 or TRBD2, each matching 5 bases. Germline CDR1 is MRHNA and CDR2 is SNTAGT. The CDR3 is 16 amino acids. The V gene lost 8 bases and the J gene lost 0 bases, with 14 bases spanning the gap. The CDR3 region has the DNA TGTGCCAGCGGACAAGAGGGCCTCTCTGGGGCCAACGTCCTGACTTTC. As protein: CASGQEGLSGANVLTF.

The V call is TRBV30, the J call TRBJ1-6, with TRBD1 matching over 8 bases. Germline assignment: CDR1 GTSNPN and CDR2 SVGIG (reference sequence). The CDR3 loop spans 12 amino acids. Here the CDR3 reads CRNSGGNSPLHF. The CDR3 nucleotides are TGTCGCAATTCAGGGGGCAATTCACCCCTCCACTTT.

This clone appeared once. The gene calls are TRBV21-1 and TRBJ2-1; TRBD1, the D gene given by the table, was not confirmed from the DNA. TRBV21-1 is marked as a pseudogene. This CDR3 is built from 15 residues. The CDR3 spells CASSAPGQNYNEQFF. Written as DNA, the CDR3 is TGTGCCAGCAGCGCCCCCGGACAGAATTACAATGAGCAGTTCTTC.

This clone was seen only a few times. The rearrangement links TRBV6-1 to TRBJ1-1, with a tentative D call TRBD1 (6 bases). The V end was cut by 2 bases, the J end by 11 bases, with 9 bases between. There are 11 residues in the CDR3. In germline, CDR1 is MNHNS, CDR2 SASEGT. For the CDR3, the DNA is TGTGCCAGCAGTGAAAGAGGGGGGGCTTTCTTT. Encoded protein: CASSERGGAFF.

The chain couples TRBV28 to TRBJ2-7, with 10 bases aligning to TRBD1. Germline V CDR1 and CDR2: MDHEN, SYDVKM. V lost 8 bases to trimming and J lost 2 bases; unmatched junction nucleotides: 9. This CDR3 contains 15 residues. The CDR3 nucleotides read TGTGCCAGCGGATCCGGGACAGGGGTTCCCTACGAGCAGTACTTC. Translation: CASGSGTGVPYEQYF.

The chain recombines TRBV6-6 with TRBJ2-4, with TRBD2 matching over 11 bases. With 8 bases clipped from V and 1 base from J, the junction kept 7 bases outside the gene matches. This CDR3 contains 16 residues. Germline V gene data show CDR1 as MNHNY and CDR2 as SVGAGI (reference sequence). CDR3 region: CASVSGGARAKNIQYF. DNA for the CDR3: TGTGCCAGCGTTAGCGGGGGGGCGCGGGCCAAAAACATTCAGTACTTC.

V gene TRBV5-4 combines with J gene TRBJ1-5; D not certain. The CDR3 consists of 12 residues. V lost 4 bases to trimming and J lost 6 bases, with 8 bases between them. Germline V gene lookup returns CDR1 SGHNT and CDR2 YYREEE (reference sequence). The CDR3 region is CASSTPGQPQHF. The CDR3 nucleotides read TGTGCCAGCAGCACCCCCGGTCAGCCCCAGCATTTT.

The chain recombines TRBV11-3 with TRBJ1-5; the match to TRBD1 covers 9 bases. The CDR3 is 15 residues long. V lost 1 base to trimming and J lost 2 bases; unmatched junction nucleotides: 0. From germline, CDR1 is SGHNT and CDR2 YENEEA. This CDR3 reads CASSLGTGGNQPQHF. In DNA, the CDR3 is TGTGCCAGCAGCTTAGGGACAGGGGGCAATCAGCCCCAGCATTTT.

The chain recombines TRBV2 with TRBJ2-5; D might be TRBD1 (6 bases). Germline V gene data show CDR1 as SNHLY and CDR2 as FYNNEI. Trimming cost V 5 bases and J 3 bases, with 10 bases left between them. The CDR3 has 13 residues. CDR3 in amino acids: CASSKRQEETQYF. CDR3 nucleotide sequence: TGTGCCAGCAGTAAGCGACAGGAAGAGACCCAGTACTTC.

V and J are TRBV6-6 and TRBJ1-1; D may be TRBD1 (5 bases). V was trimmed by 2 bases and J by 3 bases, leaving 13 bases between them. The germline V gene has CDR1 MNHNY and CDR2 SVGAGI (reference sequence). CDR3 size: 15 residues. The CDR3 nucleotides are TGTGCCAGCAGTTACGGCAGGGTTCCGGACACTGAAGCTTTCTTT. Amino acid sequence: CASSYGRVPDTEAFF.

The genes are TRBV5-4 and TRBJ2-5; unclear D gene. The CDR3 consists of 14 residues. CDR1 and CDR2 from the germline V gene are SGHNT and YYREEE (reference sequence). The V gene lost 3 bases and the J gene lost 3 bases, with 12 bases spanning the gap. This chain's CDR3 is CASSSSGGEETQYF. DNA for the CDR3: TGTGCCAGCAGCTCCTCCGGTGGAGAAGAGACCCAGTACTTC.

This chain links TRBV5-1 with TRBJ2-1; the D is unclear. The germline gives CDR1 SGHRS, CDR2 YFSETQ. The V gene lost 2 bases and the J gene lost 7 bases, with 10 bases spanning the gap. The CDR3 extends over 13 amino acids. The CDR3 region is CASSFQERNEQFF. The CDR3 DNA follows: TGCGCCAGCAGCTTCCAGGAGCGAAATGAGCAGTTCTTC.

The chain joins TRBV5-6 to TRBJ1-4; no reliable D call. The germline V and J ends were trimmed by 0 bases and 8 bases, with 5 bases remaining between them. The V gene's germline CDR1 is SGHDT and CDR2 YYEEEE. The CDR3 loop spans 12 amino acids. Here the CDR3 DNA reads TGTGCCAGCAGCTTGGCGGGGGAAAAACTGTTTTTT. Translated: CASSLAGEKLFF.

V gene TRBV9 combines with J gene TRBJ1-6; 7 bases line up with TRBD1. This CDR3 has 15 amino acids. With 4 bases clipped from V and 7 bases from J, the junction kept 8 bases outside the gene matches. CDR1 is SGDLS and CDR2 is YYNGEE in the germline V gene. The CDR3 is CASSPTGQENSPLHF. CDR3 sequence (DNA): TGTGCCAGCAGCCCTACCGGACAGGAGAATTCACCCCTCCACTTT.

This rearrangement joins TRBV15 to TRBJ2-7, with D perhaps assigned TRBD1 or TRBD2 (5 bases each). Germline V gives CDR1 LNHNV, CDR2 YYDKDF (reference sequence). The CDR3 contains 15 residues. The V and J ends lost 4 bases and 2 bases respectively, with 15 bases between them. The chain's CDR3 is CATSTSGTGPYEQYF. Written as DNA, the CDR3 is TGTGCCACCAGCACCTCCGGGACGGGGCCCTACGAGCAGTACTTC. Drawing the rest from reference TRBV15 and TRBJ2-7, the complete variable domain is DAMVIQNPRYQVTQFGKPVTLSCSQTLNHNVMYWYQQKSSQAPKLLFHYYDKDFNNEADTPDNFQSRRPNTSFCFLDIRSPGLGDTAMYLCATSTSGTGPYEQYFGPGTRLTVT.

The rearrangement uses TRBV6-1 and TRBJ2-1; 8 bases are a match to TRBD1. The CDR3 consists of 13 residues. Germline CDR1 is MNHNS and CDR2 is SASEGT. V lost 9 bases, J lost 7 bases, and 8 bases stayed unmatched. CDR3 nucleotides: TGTGCCAGTGCAGGACAGGGTTTGAATGAGCAGTTCTTC. This gives the protein CASAGQGLNEQFF.

The chain carries TRBV5-1 and TRBJ1-1; the D gene is possibly TRBD1 (5 bases). V lost 4 bases and J lost 6, with 13 bases in between. CDR3 length: 13 amino acids. In germline, CDR1 is SGHRS, CDR2 YFSETQ. CDR3 bases: TGCGCCAGCAGCCCAGGGATTAGGGCTGAAGCTTTCTTT. It specifies CASSPGIRAEAFF.

The chain's CDR3 is CAREIVTQFF. CDR3 nucleotides: TGTGCCAGAGAGATCGTTACTCAGTTCTTC. This chain joins TRBV2 and TRBJ2-1; the D is unclear. Germline V gene sequence: CDR1 SNHLY, CDR2 FYNNEI. The CDR3 sequence is 10 residues long. Trimming stripped 9 bases from V and 13 bases from J, with 13 bases between.

The genes are TRBV7-2 and TRBJ1-1, with D unclear. Per the germline V gene, CDR1 is SGHTA and CDR2 is FQGNSA. The CDR3 consists of 15 residues. Trimming stripped 1 base from V and 4 bases from J, with 13 bases between. CDR3 loop: CASSLVSTGATEAFF. The CDR3 DNA reads TGTGCCAGCAGCTTAGTGTCTACGGGTGCCACTGAAGCTTTCTTT.

V gene TRBV28 combines with J gene TRBJ2-5; D is uncertain. CDR3 size: 13 residues. Trimming removed 0 bases from V and 0 bases from J, with 2 bases in between. In germline, CDR1 is MDHEN, CDR2 SYDVKM. The CDR3 is CASSLWDQETQYF. CDR3 DNA sequence: TGTGCCAGCAGTTTATGGGACCAAGAGACCCAGTACTTC. Full variable domain (remainder filled in from reference TRBV28 and TRBJ2-5): DVKVTQSSRYLVKRTGEKVFLECVQDMDHENMFWYRQDPGLGLRLIYFSYDVKMKEKGDIPEGYSVSREKKERFSLILESASTNQTSMYLCASSLWDQETQYFGPGTRLLVL.

The count of this clone is one. V gene TRBV30 combines with J gene TRBJ2-7; possibly TRBD1 or TRBD2 for D (5 bases each). This CDR3 is 14 amino acids long. CDR1 and CDR2 from the germline V gene are GTSNPN and SVGIG (reference sequence). Trimming cost V 8 bases and J 2 bases, with 19 bases left between them. Here the CDR3 reads CALSAGAGPYEQYF. The CDR3 DNA reads TGTGCCCTCTCGGCCGGGGCCGGGCCCTACGAGCAGTACTTC.

This clone was seen more than once but under ten times. The chain joins TRBV27 to TRBJ2-3; D not resolved. CDR1 is MNHEY and CDR2 is SMNVEV in the germline V gene (reference sequence). CDR3 length: 15 amino acids. The V gene lost 6 bases and the J gene lost 1 base, with 14 bases spanning the gap. The CDR3 spells CASSNDLLGTDTQYF. The CDR3 DNA reads as TGTGCCAGCAGCAATGACCTCCTCGGCACAGATACGCAGTATTTT.

The V gene is TRBV29-1, the J gene TRBJ2-1; the D gene is possibly TRBD2 (7 bases). CDR3 length equals 15 residues. Germline V CDR1 and CDR2: SQVTM, ANQGSEA. With 7 bases removed from V and 0 bases from J, the gap between germline ends came to 16 bases. The CDR3: CSARGGGLSYNEQFF. The CDR3 nucleotides are TGCAGCGCCCGGGGAGGGGGGCTCTCCTACAATGAGCAGTTCTTC.

This clone was detected only a few times. This sequence joins TRBV5-1 and TRBJ2-2; 9 bases fit TRBD1. V dropped 1 base and J dropped 3; count of bases not matched to a gene: 1. Per the germline V gene, CDR1 is SGHRS and CDR2 is YFSETQ. The CDR3 contains 15 residues. The CDR3: CASSLTGGDTGELFF. The DNA of the CDR3 is TGCGCCAGCAGCTTGACAGGGGGCGACACCGGGGAGCTGTTTTTT.

This clone has a handful of counts. This chain's CDR3 is CAWTGAREQPQHF. Here the CDR3 DNA reads TGTGCCTGGACAGGGGCACGGGAGCAGCCCCAGCATTTT. This chain uses TRBV30 with TRBJ1-5; D might be TRBD1 (6 bases). The CDR3 is 13 residues long. Between the trimmed V and J ends, which lost 4 bases and 7 bases, there was a span of 14 bases. Germline V gives CDR1 GTSNPN, CDR2 SVGIG (reference sequence).